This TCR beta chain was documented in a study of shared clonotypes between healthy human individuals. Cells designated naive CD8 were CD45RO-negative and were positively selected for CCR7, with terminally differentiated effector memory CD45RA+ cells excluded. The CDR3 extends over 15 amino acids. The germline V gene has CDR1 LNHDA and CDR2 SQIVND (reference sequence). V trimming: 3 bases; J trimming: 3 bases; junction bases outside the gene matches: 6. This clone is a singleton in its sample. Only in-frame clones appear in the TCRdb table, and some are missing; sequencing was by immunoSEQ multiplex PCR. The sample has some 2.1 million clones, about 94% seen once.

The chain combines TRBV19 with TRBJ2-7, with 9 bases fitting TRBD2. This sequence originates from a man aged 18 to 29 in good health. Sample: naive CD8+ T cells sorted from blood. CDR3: CASSMKAGGHYEQYF. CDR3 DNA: TGTGCCAGTAGTATGAAAGCGGGAGGTCACTACGAGCAGTACTTC.